Listed below are T cell receptor beta chains from one sample, sequenced in a study of cytomegalovirus exposure and HLA in healthy donors. Produced via immunoSEQ multiplex PCR; TCRdb's table is partial and in-frame only. The sample yields fewer than 250,000 clones, roughly 81% seen once. The specimen sequenced was PBMCs. These receptors originate from a woman in her 30s in good health and CMV-seropositive. Each CDR3 is given with its conserved first and last residue. D genes are given only for firm matches. Not all rows give a size; the values are once, few, many and, for expanded clones, a class.

J gene | D gene | V gene | clone size | CDR3 length | CDR3 protein | CDR3 DNA
TRBJ2-7 | TRBD1 | TRBV18 | NA | 14 | CASSPATGGYEQYF | TGTGCCAGCTCACCGGCCACAGGGGGGTACGAGCAGTACTTC
TRBJ1-1 | NA | TRBV14 | NA | 14 | CASSLRVLNTEAFF | TGTGCCAGCAGCCTACGAGTTTTGAACACTGAAGCTTTCTTT
TRBJ2-7 | NA | TRBV6-1 | NA | 12 | CASSLLSYEQYF | TGTGCCAGCAGTCTCCTCTCCTACGAGCAGTACTTC
TRBJ2-5 | NA | TRBV2 | NA | 13 | CASGITGQETQYF | TGTGCCAGCGGAATCACAGGGCAAGAGACCCAGTACTTC
TRBJ2-2 | TRBD1 | TRBV2 | NA | 10 | CVRGPGELFF | TGTGTGAGGGGGCCCGGGGAGCTGTTTTTT
TRBJ2-2 | TRBD1 | TRBV5-1 | NA | 15 | CASSLRDSGTGELFF | TGCGCCAGCAGCTTAAGGGACAGTGGGACCGGGGAGCTGTTTTTT
TRBJ1-2 | TRBD1 | TRBV19 | NA | 17 | CASSISTGWQGARGYTF | TGTGCCAGTAGTATATCAACCGGGTGGCAGGGGGCGCGCGGCTACACCTTC
TRBJ2-2 | NA | TRBV5-5 | NA | 12 | CASSSSTGELFF | TGTGCCAGCAGCTCCAGCACCGGGGAGCTGTTTTTT
TRBJ1-1 | TRBD1 | TRBV5-4 | many | 17 | CASSSRTGGAGWPEAFF | TGTGCCAGCAGCTCTCGGACAGGGGGCGCAGGTTGGCCTGAAGCTTTCTTT
TRBJ1-1 | NA | TRBV9 | NA | 14 | CASSDLMRNTEAFF | TGTGCCAGCAGCGACCTAATGCGGAACACTGAAGCTTTCTTT
TRBJ1-1 | TRBD1 | TRBV28 | NA | 16 | CASSITTGGPGTEAFF | TGTGCCAGCAGTATAACGACAGGGGGCCCGGGCACTGAAGCTTTCTTT
TRBJ1-1 | NA | TRBV28 | NA | 13 | CASRPTRDGGAFF | TGTGCCAGCAGGCCGACCCGGGACGGGGGAGCTTTCTTT
TRBJ2-1 | TRBD1 | TRBV27 | NA | 16 | CASSLSVTGRRGEQFF | TGTGCCAGCAGTTTATCTGTGACAGGGCGTAGGGGTGAGCAGTTCTTC
TRBJ2-7 | NA | TRBV28 | NA | 12 | CASRGGLYEQYF | TGTGCCAGCAGGGGGGGGCTCTACGAGCAGTACTTC
TRBJ2-7 | NA | TRBV27 | few | 11 | CASSFLYEQYF | TGTGCCAGCAGTTTCCTCTACGAGCAGTACTTC
TRBJ1-5 | TRBD1 | TRBV19 | NA | 15 | CASSNPGQVDQPQHF | TGTGCCAGTAGTAACCCGGGACAGGTCGATCAGCCCCAGCATTTT
TRBJ2-1 | NA | TRBV5-1 | once | 16 | CASSLDGAPHYNEQFF | TGCGCCAGCAGCTTGGATGGGGCCCCCCACTACAATGAGCAGTTCTTC
TRBJ1-1 | NA | TRBV5-8 | few | 13 | CASSFAENTEAFF | TGTGCCAGCAGCTTCGCAGAGAACACTGAAGCTTTCTTT
TRBJ1-4 | NA | TRBV6-6 | NA | 15 | CASSYRVDGYEKLFF | TGTGCCAGCAGTTACCGGGTTGATGGATATGAAAAACTGTTTTTT
TRBJ2-7 | TRBD1 | TRBV27 | NA | 14 | CASSPGTGGSEQYF | TGTGCCAGCAGTCCCGGGACAGGGGGCTCCGAGCAGTACTTC
TRBJ1-5 | NA | TRBV6-1 | once | 16 | CASSDDTGSGGQPQHF | TGTGCCAGCAGTGATGATACAGGATCGGGGGGTCAGCCCCAGCATTTT
TRBJ1-1 | NA | TRBV28 | NA | 15 | CASSFLGGGNTEAFF | TGTGCCAGCAGTTTCCTCGGGGGGGGCAACACTGAAGCTTTCTTT
TRBJ2-7 | NA | TRBV19 | once | 13 | CASSPSPGREQYF | TGTGCCAGTAGTCCAAGTCCGGGGAGGGAGCAGTACTTC
TRBJ2-7 | TRBD2 | TRBV7-7 | NA | 14 | CASSPLAGGDEQYF | TGTGCCAGCAGCCCGCTAGCGGGAGGGGACGAGCAGTACTTC
TRBJ2-5 | NA | TRBV7-9 | NA | 15 | CASSLGGEVQETQYF | TGTGCCAGCAGCTTAGGGGGCGAGGTTCAAGAGACCCAGTACTTC
TRBJ1-2 | TRBD1 | TRBV19 | NA | 13 | CASNPTGLFGYTF | TGTGCCAGTAACCCGACAGGGCTCTTTGGCTACACCTTC
TRBJ1-2 | NA | TRBV9 | NA | 16 | CASSPGQGQPFYGYTF | TGTGCCAGCAGCCCAGGCCAGGGCCAACCCTTCTATGGCTACACCTTC
TRBJ2-6 | NA | TRBV15 | few | 16 | CATSRDKSSGANVLTF | TGTGCCACCAGCAGAGATAAGAGCTCTGGGGCCAACGTCCTGACTTTC
TRBJ1-5 | TRBD1 | TRBV15 | NA | 18 | CATSQRVTGGPINQPQHF | TGTGCCACCAGCCAGAGAGTAACAGGGGGACCTATCAATCAGCCCCAGCATTTT
TRBJ1-1 | NA | TRBV27 | NA | 14 | CASRNLRGRTEAFF | TGTGCCAGCAGAAACCTCAGGGGAAGGACTGAAGCTTTCTTT
TRBJ1-1 | TRBD1 | TRBV5-1 | NA | 14 | CASSAGTGFEGAFF | TGCGCCAGCAGCGCCGGGACAGGGTTCGAAGGAGCTTTCTTT
TRBJ2-3 | NA | TRBV28 | NA | 14 | CASSWRGSTDTQYF | TGTGCCAGCAGTTGGAGGGGATCCACAGATACGCAGTATTTT
TRBJ2-1 | TRBD2 | TRBV5-4 | NA | 15 | CASSLGGSNYNEQFF | TGTGCCAGCAGCTTGGGCGGGAGTAACTACAATGAGCAGTTCTTC
TRBJ2-7 | NA | TRBV11-1 | few | 16 | CARVGVSGHPSYEQYF | TGTGCCAGGGTTGGGGTATCGGGACACCCCTCCTACGAGCAGTACTTC
TRBJ2-7 | TRBD2 | TRBV19 | once | 15 | CASSFISSGRNEQYF | TGTGCCAGTAGTTTTATCTCTAGCGGGAGGAACGAGCAGTACTTC
TRBJ1-4 | NA | TRBV27 | NA | 15 | CASSPSPATNEKLFF | TGTGCCAGCAGTCCCTCCCCCGCAACTAATGAAAAACTGTTTTTT
TRBJ1-1 | NA | TRBV2 | NA | 14 | CASSALTGNTEAFF | TGTGCCAGCAGTGCTTTGACAGGGAACACTGAAGCTTTCTTT
TRBJ2-7 | TRBD1 | TRBV9 | few | 15 | CASSVGGQGSREQYF | TGTGCCAGCAGCGTAGGGGGACAGGGGTCGAGGGAGCAGTACTTC
TRBJ2-1 | NA | TRBV5-4 | NA | 16 | CASSQQGVVPKGREFF | TGTGCCAGCAGCCAACAGGGGGTCGTTCCAAAGGGGAGGGAGTTCTTC
TRBJ1-1 | NA | TRBV29-1 | NA | 12 | CSARQVWGEAFF | TGCAGCGCCAGACAGGTATGGGGTGAAGCTTTCTTT
TRBJ2-1 | TRBD1 | TRBV6-1 | NA | 14 | CASHSGGSNNEQFF | TGTGCCAGTCACTCAGGGGGTTCTAACAATGAGCAGTTCTTC
TRBJ1-1 | TRBD1 | TRBV6-5 | NA | 14 | CASGGQGIITEAFF | TGTGCCAGCGGGGGACAGGGAATAATCACTGAAGCTTTCTTT
TRBJ2-1 | NA | TRBV9 | NA | 19 | CASSVAGAGASHNYNEQFF | TGTGCCAGCAGCGTAGCCGGGGCAGGGGCTAGTCATAACTACAATGAGCAGTTCTTC
TRBJ1-4 | NA | TRBV2 | NA | 16 | CASSPPGGALGEKLFF | TGTGCCAGCAGCCCACCGGGGGGGGCGCTGGGGGAAAAACTGTTTTTT
TRBJ1-4 | NA | TRBV7-8 | few | 15 | CASSFSALQGEKLFF | TGTGCCAGCAGCTTTTCAGCTTTACAGGGTGAAAAACTGTTTTTT
TRBJ2-1 | NA | TRBV29-1 | NA | 16 | CSVDPGVSVIYNEQFF | TGCAGCGTTGATCCGGGGGTCTCGGTCATTTACAATGAGCAGTTCTTC
TRBJ2-7 | NA | TRBV6-4 | NA | 14 | CASSDSRAPGEQYF | TGTGCCAGCAGTGACTCGAGGGCCCCGGGGGAGCAGTACTTC
TRBJ2-7 | TRBD1 | TRBV6-6 | NA | 15 | CASSHPGQALYEQYF | TGTGCCAGCAGCCATCCGGGACAGGCACTCTACGAGCAGTACTTC
TRBJ1-1 | NA | TRBV6-6 | NA | 12 | CASSEPSTEAFF | TGTGCCAGCAGCGAGCCGAGCACTGAAGCTTTCTTT
TRBJ2-5 | NA | TRBV4-1 | NA | 15 | CASSHLPGGQETQYF | TGCGCCAGCAGCCACCTCCCCGGGGGCCAAGAGACCCAGTACTTC
TRBJ2-3 | NA | TRBV14 | NA | 15 | CASREDYTRPDTQYF | TGTGCCAGCAGAGAGGACTACACGAGGCCAGATACGCAGTATTTT
TRBJ2-7 | NA | TRBV21-1 | NA | 17 | CANLTGGGGRTSYEQYF | TGTGCCAACCTTACGGGGGGGGGCGGGAGGACCTCCTACGAGCAGTACTTC
TRBJ2-3 | TRBD1 | TRBV5-6 | NA | 15 | CASSLGTGVADTQYF | TGTGCCAGCAGCTTGGGGACAGGGGTGGCAGATACGCAGTATTTT
TRBJ2-1 | TRBD1 | TRBV6-5 | few | 15 | CASSTDREGYNEQFF | TGTGCCAGCAGTACCGACAGGGAAGGCTACAATGAGCAGTTCTTC
TRBJ1-2 | NA | TRBV2 | NA | 12 | CASSPYDGGYTF | TGTGCCAGCAGTCCTTACGACGGGGGCTACACCTTC
TRBJ2-7 | TRBD2 | TRBV5-4 | NA | 15 | CASSGGTIGREGQYF | TGTGCCAGCAGCGGAGGGACTATCGGGAGGGAGGGACAGTACTTC